The 18 T cell receptor beta chains listed next were all sequenced from one sample in a study of graft-versus-host responses after intestinal transplantation. Clones were sequenced by immunoSEQ multiplex PCR, and TCRdb holds only the in-frame ones, with some missing. The table records tens of thousands of clones, about 90% of them present only once. Their target antigens are unknown. Sample: unstimulated CD4+ T cells sorted from spleen or lymph node cells, taken before transplant. The origin of the receptors is a human donor who was the organ donor for an intestinal transplant.

The V and J genes are TRBV5-6 and TRBJ2-7; perhaps TRBD1 as D (6 bases). There are 11 residues in the CDR3. V lost 4 bases, J lost 7 bases, and 9 bases lay in between. CDR1 and CDR2 (germline): SGHDT, YYEEEE. For the CDR3, the DNA is TGTGCCAGCAGCGCTAGGGGGGAGCAGTACTTC. This gives the protein CASSARGEQYF.

This chain links TRBV6-1 with TRBJ2-7, with a weak D call TRBD1 (6 bases). The CDR3 spans 15 residues. Trimming took 2 bases from V and 7 from J, leaving 18 bases between them. From germline, CDR1 is MNHNS and CDR2 SASEGT. In DNA, the CDR3 is TGTGCCAGCAGTGAACAAGGAACAGGGATAGGGGAGCAGTACTTC. Encoded protein: CASSEQGTGIGEQYF.

The chain has TRBV7-3 and TRBJ1-6; D perhaps matches TRBD1 (6 bases). Trimming took 2 bases from V and 9 from J, leaving 14 bases between them. The length of the CDR3 is 15 residues. Germline V gene data show CDR1 as SGHTA and CDR2 as FQGTGA. CDR3 coding DNA: TGTGCCAGCAGCTTAGAGGGGGGGGCTGTTTCACCCCTCCACTTT. It encodes CASSLEGGAVSPLHF.

The CDR3 loop is CASSRGLYEQYF. The CDR3 DNA follows: TGTGCCAGCAGTAGGGGCCTCTACGAGCAGTACTTC. V usage is TRBV28 and J usage is TRBJ2-7; a weak D match, TRBD1 (5 bases). From germline, CDR1 is MDHEN and CDR2 SYDVKM. The V and J ends lost 5 bases and 3 bases respectively, with 8 bases between them. CDR3 length: 12 amino acids.

The chain has TRBV6-6 and TRBJ2-7, with D tentatively TRBD2 (5 bases). Germline V gene sequence: CDR1 MNHNY, CDR2 SVGAGI (reference sequence). Trimming cost V 0 bases and J 2 bases, with 14 bases left between them. CDR3 length: 16 amino acids. For the CDR3, the DNA is TGTGCCAGCAGTTACTCGGGTCGGGGTCTAGCCTACGAGCAGTACTTC. This encodes CASSYSGRGLAYEQYF.

The rearrangement uses TRBV15 and TRBJ1-2, with 9 bases matching TRBD1. CDR1 and CDR2 from the germline V gene are LNHNV and YYDKDF (reference sequence). V lost 0 bases to trimming and J lost 9 bases; unmatched junction nucleotides: 5. The CDR3 has 14 residues. CDR3 DNA sequence: TGTGCCACCAGCAGAGAGGGACAGGGTTTTAGCTACACCTTC. Translated: CATSREGQGFSYTF.

The J gene is TRBJ2-3, the V gene TRBV6-6; D might be TRBD2 (5 bases). Germline CDR1 is MNHNY and CDR2 is SVGAGI (reference sequence). V was clipped by 6 bases and J by 4 bases, with 8 bases between them. This CDR3 contains 12 residues. DNA for the CDR3: TGTGCCAGCAGGGCGGGCCCAGATACGCAGTATTTT. This encodes CASRAGPDTQYF.

The rearrangement joins TRBV28 to TRBJ1-3; 7 bases map to TRBD1. Trimming at V came to 5 bases and at J to 2 bases, leaving 15 bases not matched to a gene. Germline V gene data show CDR1 as MDHEN and CDR2 as SYDVKM. The CDR3 is made up of 18 amino acids. The DNA of the CDR3 is TGTGCCAGCAGTCCTACTGAGACAGGGTGGTTCCCTGGAAACACCATATATTTT. Translating it yields CASSPTETGWFPGNTIYF.

V and J are TRBV30 and TRBJ2-3; 7 positions agree with TRBD1. The CDR3 sequence is 15 residues long. Germline CDR1 is GTSNPN and CDR2 is SVGIG (reference sequence). V lost 8 bases to trimming and J lost 0 bases; unmatched junction nucleotides: 11. The CDR3 region is CALGEGDRSTDTQYF. The CDR3 DNA follows: TGTGCCCTTGGGGAAGGGGACAGAAGCACAGATACGCAGTATTTT.

The V and J genes are TRBV18 and TRBJ2-7; D possibly corresponds to TRBD2 (6 bases). CDR3 length: 14 amino acids. Germline-derived CDR1 and CDR2 are KGHSH and LQKENI. Trimming cost V 2 bases and J 0 bases, with 8 bases left between them. CDR3 region: CASSPVAASYEQYF. The CDR3 DNA reads as TGTGCCAGCTCACCAGTAGCGGCCTCCTACGAGCAGTACTTC. The variable domain in full, completed from reference TRBV18 and TRBJ2-7, reads NAGVMQNPRHLVRRRGQEARLRCSPMKGHSHVYWYRQLPEEGLKFMVYLQKENIIDESGMPKERFSAEFPKEGPSILRIQQVVRGDSAAYFCASSPVAASYEQYFGPGTRLTVT.

The chain has TRBV13 and TRBJ1-4, with 9 bases that match TRBD1. From germline, CDR1 is PRHDT and CDR2 FYEKMQ (reference sequence). The CDR3 spans 13 residues. The trim removed 8 bases at V and 4 bases at J, leaving 2 bases unmatched. DNA of the CDR3: TGTGCCAGCGGGGACAGGGTTAATGAAAAACTGTTTTTT. Amino acids: CASGDRVNEKLFF. The entire variable domain, with the rest obtained from reference TRBV13 and TRBJ1-4, is as follows: AAGVIQSPRHLIKEKRETATLKCYPIPRHDTVYWYQQGPGQDPQFLISFYEKMQSDKGSIPDRFSAQQFSDYHSELNMSSLELGDSALYFCASGDRVNEKLFFGSGTQLSVL.

This clone is a singleton in its sample. Here the CDR3 DNA reads TGTGCCAGCAGCTTAATGGGGGGAACTGAAGCTTTCTTT. Residues: CASSLMGGTEAFF. V is TRBV11-2 and J is TRBJ1-1, with D tentatively TRBD1 (5 bases). Per the germline V gene, CDR1 is SGHAT and CDR2 is FQNNGV. This CDR3 is 13 amino acids long. The V and J ends lost 2 bases and 5 bases respectively, with 9 bases between them. Full variable domain (rest looked up from reference TRBV11-2 and TRBJ1-1): EAGVAQSPRYKIIEKRQSVAFWCNPISGHATLYWYQQILGQGPKLLIQFQNNGVVDDSQLPKDRFSAERLKGVDSTLKIQPAKLEDSAVYLCASSLMGGTEAFFGQGTRLTVV.

This chain joins TRBV27 and TRBJ1-2; a possible D gene is TRBD1 (5 bases). Germline assignment: CDR1 MNHEY and CDR2 SMNVEV (reference sequence). The V end was cut by 8 bases, the J end by 6 bases, with 25 bases between. The CDR3 consists of 16 residues. The CDR3 coding sequence is TGTGCCAGCGGCTCGGTAGGTGGGGGGTCCACCAATGGCTACACCTTC. Translation: CASGSVGGGSTNGYTF.

This chain joins TRBV30 and TRBJ1-1; 11 bases are a match to TRBD1. The CDR3 contains 13 residues. Germline CDR1 and CDR2: GTSNPN and SVGIG (reference sequence). The V gene end was trimmed by 5 bases and the J gene end by 11 bases; junction bases not matched to a gene: 10. CDR3 coding DNA: TGTGCCTGGTCTTCCGGGACAGGGGGTTTTGCTTTCTTT. It specifies CAWSSGTGGFAFF.

The V gene is TRBV29-1, the J gene TRBJ2-3; 15 bases are shared with TRBD2. CDR3 length: 16 residues. V shed 4 bases and J 6 bases; nucleotides not matched to a gene: 8. Germline V gene data show CDR1 as SQVTM and CDR2 as ANQGSEA. In DNA, the CDR3 is TGCAGCGTTGCCGCCGGGACTAGCGGGAGGACGGATACGCAGTATTTT. Residues: CSVAAGTSGRTDTQYF.

About this clone itself: The identical CDR3 is also encoded by other nucleotide sequences in the sample. The chain employs TRBV6-5 and TRBJ1-1, with D possibly TRBD1 on 6 matching bases. The V gene's germline CDR1 is MNHEY and CDR2 SVGAGI. The V end lost 8 bases, the J end lost 1 base, and 14 bases lay between the germline ends. The CDR3 runs to 14 residues. The CDR3 loop reads CASGSGQTNTEAFF. CDR3 coding DNA: TGTGCCAGCGGTTCTGGACAGACGAACACTGAAGCTTTCTTT.

This clone was seen a single time. V is TRBV9 and J is TRBJ2-7; D not resolved. V dropped 4 bases and J dropped 0 bases, with 14 bases sitting between them. CDR1 is SGDLS, CDR2 YYNGEE, per germline. CDR3 length: 15 amino acids. The CDR3 nucleotides are TGTGCCAGCAGCCCCGATCAGGTTTACTCCTACGAGCAGTACTTC. Translated: CASSPDQVYSYEQYF.

Notes on this clone: Mismatch with germline at one junction end may stem from a read error. The V call is TRBV5-4, the J call TRBJ1-2; D unclear. CDR1 and CDR2 from the germline V gene are SGHNT and YYREEE (reference sequence). This CDR3 contains 12 residues. CDR3 nucleotide sequence: TGTGCCAGCAGAACCGGGGTCACGGGTCTAGTCTTC. It encodes CASRTGVTGLVF.